The 28 T cell receptor beta chains below all came from one sample that was sequenced in a study of T cell responses to AZD1222 COVID-19 vaccine. Data came from immunoSEQ multiplex PCR; TCRdb stores just in-frame clones and leaves some out. The sample has around 110,000 clones, around 88% seen once. The sequencing here drew on peripheral blood, taken on day 0 of AZD1222 vaccination. These receptors came from an adult in good health.

The rearrangement joins TRBV3-1 (or the pseudogene TRBV3-2) to TRBJ2-2; 11 bases line up with TRBD1. With V trimmed by 3 bases and J by 4 bases, 4 bases remained unmatched. There are 16 residues in the CDR3. Germline V lookup: CDR1 LGHDT, CDR2 YNNKEL (reference sequence). CDR3 region: CASSHGTGGRTGELFF. The CDR3 bases are TGTGCCAGCAGCCACGGGACAGGGGGTCGCACCGGGGAGCTGTTTTTT.

The V gene is TRBV6-5, the J gene TRBJ1-2, with D possibly TRBD1 on 5 matching bases. Deletions cut 4 bases from V and 8 bases from J, with 17 bases between. CDR3 size: 14 residues. CDR1 MNHEY and CDR2 SVGAGI come from the germline V gene. CDR3 loop: CASSSSGVGQGYTF. The DNA of the CDR3 is TGTGCCAGCAGTTCCTCGGGGGTCGGGCAGGGCTACACCTTC.

The rearrangement uses TRBV7-3 and TRBJ2-7; 8 bases map to TRBD1. The length of the CDR3 is 13 residues. Trimming cost V 5 bases and J 1 base; bases outside gene matches: 1. Germline V gene lookup returns CDR1 SGHTA and CDR2 FQGTGA. Here the CDR3 reads CASSGTGSYEQYF. CDR3 sequence (DNA): TGTGCCAGCAGCGGGACAGGTTCCTACGAGCAGTACTTC.

V and J are TRBV11-2 and TRBJ1-4; 8 nucleotides align to TRBD1. V was clipped by 6 bases and J by 3 bases; unmatched bases: 6. Germline CDR1 and CDR2: SGHAT and FQNNGV. The CDR3 sequence is 15 residues long. This CDR3 reads CASRPAGQANEKLFF. Here the CDR3 DNA reads TGTGCCAGCAGGCCAGCGGGACAGGCTAATGAAAAACTGTTTTTT.

The chain carries TRBV18 and TRBJ2-7; D might be TRBD2 (5 bases). Germline CDR1 and CDR2: KGHSH and LQKENI. V lost 1 base, J lost 7 bases, and 20 bases lay in between. The CDR3 loop spans 16 amino acids. DNA for the CDR3: TGTGCCAGCTCACCACGTTCTAGTCCCCTATCGGGGGAGCAGTACTTC. Its translation is CASSPRSSPLSGEQYF. The full variable domain, its missing parts supplied by reference TRBV18 and TRBJ2-7, is NAGVMQNPRHLVRRRGQEARLRCSPMKGHSHVYWYRQLPEEGLKFMVYLQKENIIDESGMPKERFSAEFPKEGPSILRIQQVVRGDSAAYFCASSPRSSPLSGEQYFGPGTRLTVT.

In the case of this clone: Other DNA sequences from this sample encode an identical CDR3 as well. V and J are TRBV19 and TRBJ2-7; weak D call: TRBD1 (6 bases). Trimming removed 2 bases from V and 2 bases from J, with 7 bases in between. CDR3 length: 13 residues. Germline CDR1 reads LNHDA; CDR2 reads SQIVND (reference sequence). DNA of the CDR3: TGTGCCAGTAGTATACAGGGGACCTACGAGCAGTACTTC. Its protein is CASSIQGTYEQYF.

The chain joins TRBV5-1 to TRBJ1-1; 10 positions agree with TRBD1. V lost 2 bases, J lost 5 bases, and 3 bases stayed unmatched. CDR3 length: 14 amino acids. The germline V gene encodes CDR1 SGHRS and CDR2 YFSETQ. The CDR3: CASSLRTGGTEAFF. CDR3 coding DNA: TGCGCCAGCAGCTTAAGGACAGGGGGTACTGAAGCTTTCTTT.

The J gene is TRBJ2-3, the V gene TRBV3-1 (or the pseudogene TRBV3-2); D possibly corresponds to TRBD2 (5 bases). The V gene's germline CDR1 is LGHDT and CDR2 YNNKEL (reference sequence). Trimming pared 3 bases from V and 2 bases from J, leaving 9 bases between. CDR3 length: 14 amino acids. CDR3 sequence: CASSHNGDTDTQYF. The CDR3 coding sequence is TGTGCCAGCAGCCATAACGGGGACACAGATACGCAGTATTTT.

The chain has TRBV15 and TRBJ2-3; the D gene is possibly TRBD1 (5 bases). Germline V CDR1 and CDR2: LNHNV, YYDKDF (reference sequence). The CDR3 has 15 residues. The V end was cut by 3 bases, the J end by 0 bases, with 10 bases between. CDR3 in amino acids: CATSSDRTSTDTQYF. DNA of the CDR3: TGTGCCACCAGCAGCGACAGAACTAGCACAGATACGCAGTATTTT.

This clone was seen only once. V and J are TRBV7-9 and TRBJ2-5; 10 positions match TRBD2. The V gene's germline CDR1 is SEHNR and CDR2 FQNEAQ (reference sequence). The V gene end was trimmed by 5 bases and the J gene end by 3 bases; junction bases not matched to a gene: 3. This CDR3 is built from 14 residues. The CDR3 is CASSPLAGEETQYF. CDR3 DNA sequence: TGTGCCAGCAGCCCGCTAGCGGGGGAAGAGACCCAGTACTTC. Combining the CDR3 with reference TRBV7-9 and TRBJ2-5 gives the whole variable domain DTGVSQNPRHKITKRGQNVTFRCDPISEHNRLYWYRQTLGQGPEFLTYFQNEAQLEKSRLLSDRFSAERPKGSFSTLEIQRTEQGDSAMYLCASSPLAGEETQYFGPGTRLLVL.

The J gene is TRBJ2-7, the V gene TRBV5-1; D not resolved. The V end lost 1 base, the J end lost 3 bases, and 14 bases lay between the germline ends. The CDR3 has 15 residues. CDR1 is SGHRS and CDR2 is YFSETQ in the germline V gene. CDR3 loop: CASSLYPAKNYEQYF. The CDR3 DNA is TGCGCCAGCAGCTTGTATCCGGCCAAGAACTACGAGCAGTACTTC.

This chain links TRBV3-1 (or the pseudogene TRBV3-2) with TRBJ2-3; TRBD2 might be the D (6 bases). Germline CDR1 and CDR2: LGHDT and YNNKEL (reference sequence). The CDR3 loop spans 13 amino acids. V lost 4 bases and J lost 2, with 7 bases in between. The CDR3 DNA reads TGTGCCAGCAGCCGCGGGAACACAGATACGCAGTATTTT. Its protein is CASSRGNTDTQYF.

The rearrangement links TRBV6-8 to TRBJ1-5; D remains ambiguous. CDR3 length equals 16 residues. Germline V gene lookup returns CDR1 MNHGY and CDR2 SAAAGT. V gave up 2 bases and J gave up 0 bases, with 11 bases separating them. CDR3 DNA sequence: TGTGCCAGCAGTTACCCATGGACGGTTAGCAATCAGCCCCAGCATTTT. It encodes CASSYPWTVSNQPQHF.

The chain recombines TRBV28 with TRBJ2-1; D perhaps matches TRBD2 (5 bases). Trimming took off 7 bases at V and 8 bases at J, with 12 bases between the two ends. The CDR3 covers 12 residues. CDR1 is MDHEN, CDR2 SYDVKM, per germline. Here the CDR3 reads CASTGVLDEQFF. CDR3 in DNA: TGTGCCAGCACCGGGGTTCTAGATGAGCAGTTCTTC.

The V call is TRBV6-2 or TRBV6-3, the J call TRBJ1-2, with TRBD1 as a possible D gene (6 bases). In germline, CDR1 is MNHEY, CDR2 SVGEGT. The germline V and J ends were trimmed by 0 bases and 6 bases, with 8 bases remaining between them. This CDR3 is 13 amino acids long. The CDR3 DNA reads TGTGCCAGCAGTTACTCAACAGGGAATGGCTACACCTTC. Amino acid sequence: CASSYSTGNGYTF.

The genes are TRBV7-9 and TRBJ2-5; TRBD2 is a possible D gene (5 bases). Trimming removed 0 bases at V and 4 bases at J, with 12 bases between. Looked up from germline, CDR1 is SEHNR and CDR2 is FQNEAQ (reference sequence). The CDR3 spans 15 residues. The CDR3 region has the DNA TGTGCCAGCAGCTTAGCTAGCGTGAAAGGAGAGACCCAGTACTTC. This codes for CASSLASVKGETQYF.

The gene calls are TRBV7-2 and TRBJ1-2; TRBD1 agrees at 8 bases. CDR1 and CDR2 (germline): SGHTA, FQGNSA. The CDR3 extends over 14 amino acids. V shed 0 bases and J 6 bases; nucleotides not matched to a gene: 3. As DNA, the CDR3 is TGTGCCAGCAGCTTAGCAAGACAGGGGCATGGCTACACCTTC. It is translated as CASSLARQGHGYTF.

The chain recombines TRBV2 with TRBJ1-4; D is ambiguous. V was pared by 4 bases and J by 7 bases, with 13 bases between. The CDR3 is made up of 14 amino acids. Germline-derived CDR1 and CDR2 are SNHLY and FYNNEI. CDR3 sequence: CASSVTAAGEKLFF. As DNA, the CDR3 is TGTGCCAGCAGTGTTACGGCGGCGGGTGAAAAACTGTTTTTT.

This rearrangement joins TRBV19 to TRBJ2-7, with 8 positions matching TRBD1. With 2 bases clipped from V and 6 bases from J, the junction kept 9 bases outside the gene matches. Germline V CDR1 and CDR2: LNHDA, SQIVND (reference sequence). This CDR3 spans 15 amino acids. CDR3 sequence (DNA): TGTGCCAGTAGTATACAAGGACAGGGTTACGGCGAGCAGTACTTC. It codes for CASSIQGQGYGEQYF.

The CDR3 reads CASSSQGSGNTIYF. The CDR3 coding sequence is TGTGCCAGCAGCTCGCAGGGGTCTGGAAACACCATATATTTT. The chain links TRBV7-8 to TRBJ1-3; TRBD1 is a possible D gene (6 bases). The CDR3 covers 14 residues. The germline V gene encodes CDR1 SGHVS and CDR2 FQNEAQ. Trimming pared 4 bases from V and 1 base from J, leaving 8 bases between. Using reference TRBV7-8 and TRBJ1-3 for the parts outside the CDR3, the full variable domain is GAGVSQSPRYKVAKRGQDVALRCDPISGHVSLFWYQQALGQGPEFLTYFQNEAQLDKSGLPSDRFFAERPEGSVSTLKIQRTQQEDSAVYLCASSSQGSGNTIYFGEGSWLTVV.

The chain has TRBV5-8 and TRBJ1-1; 8 positions agree with TRBD1. With V trimmed by 5 bases and J by 10 bases, 10 bases remained unmatched. The CDR3 is made up of 13 amino acids. Germline assignment: CDR1 SGHTS and CDR2 YDEGEE. CDR3 in amino acids: CASRKRDTGGAFF. The CDR3 bases are TGTGCCAGCAGGAAACGGGATACAGGGGGAGCTTTCTTT.

V gene TRBV4-1 combines with J gene TRBJ2-3; 11 nucleotides line up with TRBD2. CDR1 and CDR2 from the germline V gene are MGHRA and YSYEKL. Germline trimming cut 6 bases from V and 6 bases from J; bases unmatched to any gene: 11. This CDR3 spans 16 amino acids. The DNA for the CDR3 is TGCGCCAGCAGAACCCGCGTAGCGGGAGGGCTGGATACGCAGTATTTT. Its translation is CASRTRVAGGLDTQYF.

The CDR3 spells CASRESVVSGRPQPQHF. The CDR3 coding sequence is TGTGCCAGCAGAGAGTCGGTGGTTTCGGGGAGGCCTCAGCCCCAGCATTTT. V is TRBV21-1 and J is TRBJ1-5. TRBV21-1 is a recognized pseudogene. CDR3 length: 17 amino acids.

This clone was detected only a few times. The chain links TRBV6-1 to TRBJ2-7; D is undetermined. The CDR3 has 17 residues. The V gene lost 0 bases and the J gene lost 0 bases, with 15 bases spanning the gap. Germline loops: CDR1 MNHNS, CDR2 SASEGT. The CDR3 nucleotides are TGTGCCAGCAGTGAAGCAACCGGGTCTTACCGCTCCTACGAGCAGTACTTC. Protein sequence: CASSEATGSYRSYEQYF.

The chain uses TRBV24-1 and TRBJ1-1, with a tentative D call TRBD1 (5 bases). Trimming stripped 7 bases from V and 7 bases from J, with 12 bases between. Germline V gene data show CDR1 as KGHDR and CDR2 as SFDVKD. The CDR3 is made up of 12 amino acids. The CDR3 is CATRRTGGEAFF. CDR3 DNA sequence: TGTGCCACCAGGCGCACCGGGGGTGAAGCTTTCTTT.

The chain uses TRBV7-2 and TRBJ2-4, with TRBD1 matching 11 bases. Germline V gene lookup returns CDR1 SGHTA and CDR2 FQGNSA. This CDR3 comprises 18 residues. The ends lost 5 bases at V and 1 base at J; junction bases unmatched: 10. The CDR3 DNA follows: TGTGCCAGCAGCCGGACAGGGGGCTGGGCTGTCGCCAAAAACATTCAGTACTTC. The encoded protein is CASSRTGGWAVAKNIQYF.

The chain links TRBV6-2 or TRBV6-3 to TRBJ2-5, with 8 positions matching TRBD2. CDR1 MNHEY and CDR2 SVGEGT come from the germline V gene. The ends lost 5 bases at V and 1 base at J; junction bases unmatched: 6. CDR3 size: 15 residues. The CDR3 nucleotides read TGTGCCAGCAGTCACGCGGGGGGTCCCCAAGAGACCCAGTACTTC. Translated: CASSHAGGPQETQYF.

This chain joins TRBV9 and TRBJ1-1; D is possibly TRBD1 (5 bases). There are 13 residues in the CDR3. Germline CDR1 and CDR2: SGDLS and YYNGEE. V lost 1 base to trimming and J lost 8 bases, with 12 bases between them. CDR3 nucleotide sequence: TGTGCCAGCAGCGTAAGGAAGGGGCCAGAAGCTTTCTTT. Protein sequence: CASSVRKGPEAFF. Supplemented by reference TRBV9 and TRBJ1-1, the full variable domain reads DSGVTQTPKHLITATGQRVTLRCSPRSGDLSVYWYQQSLDQGLQFLIQYYNGEERAKGNILERFSAQQFPDLHSELNLSSLELGDSALYFCASSVRKGPEAFFGQGTRLTVV.